This TCR beta chain was recorded in a study of chemoradiotherapy in HPV16-positive cancers. Study observations and caveats: The functional HPV-specific definition rests on just a couple of HPV16-positive patients.

Measured with immunoSEQ multiplex PCR; TCRdb has only the in-frame clones, and not every one. This sample has under 15,000 clones; roughly nine tenths occur once, and the top ten carry 22%. V shed 3 bases and J 3 bases; nucleotides not matched to a gene: 1. Per germline, CDR1 SGHTA and CDR2 FQGTGA. The CDR3 runs 14 residues. Notes on this clone: Antigen specificity is unknown.

This TCR was recovered from a human donor with HPV-associated anogenital cancer. This rearrangement joins TRBV7-3 to TRBJ2-7, with 11 bases lining up with TRBD2. The sequencing here drew on blood, taken from a patient who underwent chemoradiotherapy. The CDR3 DNA reads as TGTGCCAGCAGCTTTAGCGGGGGGGGCTACGAGCAGTACTTC. It translates to CASSFSGGGYEQYF.